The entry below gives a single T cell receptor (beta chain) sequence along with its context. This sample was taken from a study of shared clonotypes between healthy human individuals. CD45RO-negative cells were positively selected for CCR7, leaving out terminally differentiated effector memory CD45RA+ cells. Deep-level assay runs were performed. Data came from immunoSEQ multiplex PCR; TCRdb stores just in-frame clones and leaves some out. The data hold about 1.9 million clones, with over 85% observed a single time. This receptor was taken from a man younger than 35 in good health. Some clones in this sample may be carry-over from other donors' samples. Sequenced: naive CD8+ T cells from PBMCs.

The CDR3 nucleotides read TGCGCCAGCAGCCAAGCATCGGGATACGAGCAGTTCTTC. This codes for CASSQASGYEQFF. The chain recombines TRBV4-1 with TRBJ2-1, with a weak D call TRBD2 (5 bases). The CDR3 runs 13 residues. Germline lookup yields CDR1 MGHRA and CDR2 YSYEKL. The V end lost 1 base, the J end lost 10 bases, and 11 bases lay between the germline ends.